This TCR beta chain was sequenced in a study of shared clonotypes between healthy human individuals. General study results and limits: Having only a few donors restricted how much genetic and exposure-history diversity was captured.

CD45RO-negative CD8 cells positively selected for CCR7 made up the naive population, which excluded terminally differentiated effector memory CD45RA+ cells. Concerning this clone: The antigen remains unidentified.

The CDR3 is made up of 15 amino acids. Trimming left V 7 bases short and J 5 bases short, with 20 bases between. The germline gives CDR1 MNHEY, CDR2 SMNVEV (reference sequence). Produced via immunoSEQ multiplex PCR; TCRdb's table is partial and in-frame only. The sample holds about 2.1 million clones; approximately 92% are singletons and the top ten take 1.5% to 2%. The sequence derives from a man aged 18 to 29 in good health. Some clones in this sample may be carry-over from other donors' samples. What was sequenced was naive CD8+ T cells from PBMCs. The V and J genes are TRBV27 and TRBJ1-2; no definite D call. The CDR3, as DNA: TGTGCCAGCACCCCCTATGCAGGTTCTCGGTATGGCTACACCTTC. It codes for CASTPYAGSRYGYTF.